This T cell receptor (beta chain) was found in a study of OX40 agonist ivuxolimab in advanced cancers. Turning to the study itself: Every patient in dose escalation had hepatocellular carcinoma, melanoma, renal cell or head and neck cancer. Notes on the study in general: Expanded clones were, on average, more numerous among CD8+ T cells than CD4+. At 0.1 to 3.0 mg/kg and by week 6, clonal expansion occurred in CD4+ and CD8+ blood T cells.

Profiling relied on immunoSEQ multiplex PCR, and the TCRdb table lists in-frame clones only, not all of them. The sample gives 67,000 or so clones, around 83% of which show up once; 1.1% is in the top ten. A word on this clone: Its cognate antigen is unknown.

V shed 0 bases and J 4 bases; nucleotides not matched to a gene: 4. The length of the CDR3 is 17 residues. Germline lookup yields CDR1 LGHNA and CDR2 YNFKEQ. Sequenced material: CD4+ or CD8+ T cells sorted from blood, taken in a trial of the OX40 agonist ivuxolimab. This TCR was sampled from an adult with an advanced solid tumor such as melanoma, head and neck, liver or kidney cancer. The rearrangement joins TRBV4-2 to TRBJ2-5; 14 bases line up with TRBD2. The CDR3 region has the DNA TGTGCCAGCAGCCAAGACGGGACTAGCGGGAGAGCAGAGACCCAGTACTTC. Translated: CASSQDGTSGRAETQYF.